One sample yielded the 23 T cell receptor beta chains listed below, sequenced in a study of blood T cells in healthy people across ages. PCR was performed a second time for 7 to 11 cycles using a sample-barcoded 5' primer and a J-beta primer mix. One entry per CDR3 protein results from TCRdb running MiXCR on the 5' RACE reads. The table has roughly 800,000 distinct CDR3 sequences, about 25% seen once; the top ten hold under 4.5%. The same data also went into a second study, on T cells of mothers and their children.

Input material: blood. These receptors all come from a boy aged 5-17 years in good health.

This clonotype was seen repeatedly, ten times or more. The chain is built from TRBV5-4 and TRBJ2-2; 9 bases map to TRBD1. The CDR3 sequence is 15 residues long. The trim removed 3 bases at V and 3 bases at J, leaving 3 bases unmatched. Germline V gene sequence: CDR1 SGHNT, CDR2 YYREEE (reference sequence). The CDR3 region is CASSSDRGHTGELFF. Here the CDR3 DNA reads TGTGCCAGCAGCTCGGACAGGGGCCACACCGGGGAGCTGTTTTTT.

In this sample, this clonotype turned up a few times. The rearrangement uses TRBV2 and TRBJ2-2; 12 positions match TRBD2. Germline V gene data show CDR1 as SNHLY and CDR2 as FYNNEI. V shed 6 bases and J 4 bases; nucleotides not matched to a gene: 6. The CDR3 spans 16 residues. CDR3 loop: CASRKLAGGLTGELFF. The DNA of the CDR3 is TGTGCCAGCAGAAAACTAGCGGGGGGCCTCACCGGGGAGCTGTTTTTT. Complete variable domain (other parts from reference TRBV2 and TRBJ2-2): EPEVTQTPSHQVTQMGQEVILRCVPISNHLYFYWYRQILGQKVEFLVSFYNNEISEKSEIFDDQFSVERPDGSNFTLKIRSTKLEDSAMYFCASRKLAGGLTGELFFGEGSRLTVL.

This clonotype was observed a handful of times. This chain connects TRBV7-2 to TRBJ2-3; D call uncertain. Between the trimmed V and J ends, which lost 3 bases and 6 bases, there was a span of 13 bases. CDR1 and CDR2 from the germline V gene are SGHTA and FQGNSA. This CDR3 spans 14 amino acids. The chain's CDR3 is CASSFEYFGDTQYF. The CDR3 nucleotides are TGTGCCAGCAGCTTTGAGTATTTCGGGGATACGCAGTATTTT.

This CDR3 reads CASSLFNQPQHF. CDR3 in DNA: TGTGCCAGCAGCTTATTTAATCAGCCCCAGCATTTT. J is TRBJ1-5 and V is TRBV7-8; D remains ambiguous. From germline, CDR1 is SGHVS and CDR2 FQNEAQ. V was cut by 2 bases and J by 4 bases, with 3 bases left in between. CDR3 length: 12 residues.

The CDR3 DNA reads TGCGCCAGCAGCCAAGCTTCGGCCTATAGCACAGATACGCAGTATTTT. Protein sequence: CASSQASAYSTDTQYF. The gene calls are TRBV4-3 and TRBJ2-3; D is ambiguous. The CDR3 consists of 16 residues. Trimming cost V 1 base and J 0 bases, with 11 bases left between them. Germline V gene lookup returns CDR1 LGHNA and CDR2 YSLEER.

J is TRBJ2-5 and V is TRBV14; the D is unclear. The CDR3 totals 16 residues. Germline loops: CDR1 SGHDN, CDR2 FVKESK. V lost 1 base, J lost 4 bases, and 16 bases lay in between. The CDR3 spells CASSQARPRVGETQYF. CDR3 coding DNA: TGTGCCAGCAGCCAAGCCAGACCAAGGGTAGGAGAGACCCAGTACTTC. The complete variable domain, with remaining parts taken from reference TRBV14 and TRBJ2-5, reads EAGVTQFPSHSVIEKGQTVTLRCDPISGHDNLYWYRRVMGKEIKFLLHFVKESKQDESGMPNNRFLAERTGGTYSTLKVQPAELEDSGVYFCASSQARPRVGETQYFGPGTRLLVL.

The CDR3 spells CASAAPNEKLFF. The CDR3 DNA sequence: TGTGCCAGCGCCGCCCCTAATGAAAAACTGTTTTTT. This chain links TRBV2 with TRBJ1-4; D gene unclear. This CDR3 is 12 amino acids long. Germline CDR1 is SNHLY and CDR2 is FYNNEI. Trimming took off 8 bases at V and 3 bases at J, with 7 bases between the two ends.

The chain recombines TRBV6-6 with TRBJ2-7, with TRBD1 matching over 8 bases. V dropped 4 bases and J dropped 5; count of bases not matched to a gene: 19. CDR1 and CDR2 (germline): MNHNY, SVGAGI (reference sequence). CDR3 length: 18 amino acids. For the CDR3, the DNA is TGTGCCAGCAGTTCCGGATTTACTCGACAGGGGCCGACTGACGAGCAGTACTTC. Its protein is CASSSGFTRQGPTDEQYF.

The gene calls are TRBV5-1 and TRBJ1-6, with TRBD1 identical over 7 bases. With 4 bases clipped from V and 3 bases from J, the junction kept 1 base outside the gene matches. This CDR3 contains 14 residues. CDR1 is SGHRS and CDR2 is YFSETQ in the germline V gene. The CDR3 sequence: CASSRDSYNSPLHF. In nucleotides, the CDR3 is TGCGCCAGCAGCCGGGACAGCTATAATTCACCCCTCCACTTT. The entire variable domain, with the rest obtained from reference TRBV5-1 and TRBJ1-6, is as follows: KAGVTQTPRYLIKTRGQQVTLSCSPISGHRSVSWYQQTPGQGLQFLFEYFSETQRNKGNFPGRFSGRQFSNSRSEMNVSTLELGDSALYLCASSRDSYNSPLHFGNGTRLTVT.

Here the CDR3 reads CSAVQGIPTDTQYF. CDR3 in DNA: TGCAGTGCCGTACAGGGGATCCCCACAGATACGCAGTATTTT. The chain recombines TRBV20-1 with TRBJ2-3, with 7 positions matching TRBD1. The CDR3 spans 14 residues. J was trimmed by 2 bases and V by 6 bases; bases with no gene match: 8. Germline V gene lookup returns CDR1 DFQATT and CDR2 SNEGSKA (reference sequence).

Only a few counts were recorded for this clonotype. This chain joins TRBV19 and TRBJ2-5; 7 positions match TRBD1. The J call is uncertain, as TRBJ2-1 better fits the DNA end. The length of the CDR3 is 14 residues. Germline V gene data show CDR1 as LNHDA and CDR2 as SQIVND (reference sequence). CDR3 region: CASSTSGTANEQFF. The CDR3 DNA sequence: TGTGCCAGTAGTACCTCCGGGACAGCTAATGAGCAGTTCTTC.

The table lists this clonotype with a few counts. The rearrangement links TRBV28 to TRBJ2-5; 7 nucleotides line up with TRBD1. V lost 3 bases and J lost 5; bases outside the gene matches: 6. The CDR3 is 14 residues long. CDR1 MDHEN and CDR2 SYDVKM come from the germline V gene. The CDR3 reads CASSLTGYDETQYF. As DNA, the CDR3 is TGTGCCAGCAGTTTGACAGGGTATGACGAGACCCAGTACTTC.

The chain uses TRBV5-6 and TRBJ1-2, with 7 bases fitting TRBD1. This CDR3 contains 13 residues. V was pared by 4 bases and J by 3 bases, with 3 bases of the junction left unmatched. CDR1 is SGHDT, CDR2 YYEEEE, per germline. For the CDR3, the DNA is TGTGCCAGCAGCCCAGGGGGGTACTATGGCTACACCTTC. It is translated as CASSPGGYYGYTF.

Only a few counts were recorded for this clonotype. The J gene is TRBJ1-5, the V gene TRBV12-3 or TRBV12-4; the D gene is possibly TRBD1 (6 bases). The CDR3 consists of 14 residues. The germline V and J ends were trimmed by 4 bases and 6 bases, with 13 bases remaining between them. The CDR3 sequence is CASSYLQGSQPQHF. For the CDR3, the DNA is TGTGCCAGCAGTTACCTACAGGGTTCTCAGCCCCAGCATTTT.

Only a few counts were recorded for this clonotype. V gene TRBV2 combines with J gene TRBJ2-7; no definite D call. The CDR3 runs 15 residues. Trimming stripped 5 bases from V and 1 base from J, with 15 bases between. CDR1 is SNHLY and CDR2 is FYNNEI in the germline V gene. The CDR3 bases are TGTGCCAGCAGTCACCCCACGACACTATCCTACGAGCAGTACTTC. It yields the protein CASSHPTTLSYEQYF.

In nucleotides, the CDR3 is TGTGCCAGCAGCCTAGCAGGGTTTAGCGAGCAGTACTTC. Translating gives CASSLAGFSEQYF. The chain has TRBV11-3 and TRBJ2-1, with D perhaps being TRBD1 or TRBD2 (5 bases each). The J call could be wrong; TRBJ2-7 is a better fit for the DNA end. The germline CDR1 and CDR2 sequences are SGHNT and YENEEA. The CDR3 runs 13 residues.

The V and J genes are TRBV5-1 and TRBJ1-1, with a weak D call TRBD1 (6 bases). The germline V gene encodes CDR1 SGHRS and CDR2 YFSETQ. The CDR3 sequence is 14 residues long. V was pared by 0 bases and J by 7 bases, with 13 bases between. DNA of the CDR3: TGCGCCAGCAGCTTGGTCCCGGGGGCCAATGAAGCTTTCTTT. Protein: CASSLVPGANEAFF.

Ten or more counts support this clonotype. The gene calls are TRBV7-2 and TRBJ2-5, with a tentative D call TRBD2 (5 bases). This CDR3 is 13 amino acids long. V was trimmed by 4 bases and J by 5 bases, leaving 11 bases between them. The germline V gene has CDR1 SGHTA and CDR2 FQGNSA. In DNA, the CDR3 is TGTGCCAGCAGCTCCCAAAGAGGGGAGACCCAGTACTTC. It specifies CASSSQRGETQYF.

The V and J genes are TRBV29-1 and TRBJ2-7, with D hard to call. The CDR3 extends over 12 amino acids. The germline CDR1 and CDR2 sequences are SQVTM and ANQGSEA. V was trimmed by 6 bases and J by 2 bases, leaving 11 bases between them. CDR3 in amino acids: CSVGGNTYEQYF. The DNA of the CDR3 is TGCAGCGTGGGCGGAAATACCTACGAGCAGTACTTC.

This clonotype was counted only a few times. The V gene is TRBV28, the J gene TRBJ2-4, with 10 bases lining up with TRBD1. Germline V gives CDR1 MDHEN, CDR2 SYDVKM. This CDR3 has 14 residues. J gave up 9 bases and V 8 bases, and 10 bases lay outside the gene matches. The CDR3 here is CASALGTGVGIQYF. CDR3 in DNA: TGTGCCAGCGCTCTCGGGACAGGGGTTGGCATTCAGTACTTC.

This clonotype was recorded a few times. CDR3 nucleotides: TGCGCCAGCAGCCAAAATCTGGATCCGACCTACGAGCAGTACTTC. It translates to CASSQNLDPTYEQYF. This chain uses TRBV4-1 with TRBJ2-7; D is unresolved. Looked up from germline, CDR1 is MGHRA and CDR2 is YSYEKL. The CDR3 loop spans 15 amino acids. Trimming removed 2 bases at V and 2 bases at J, with 13 bases between.

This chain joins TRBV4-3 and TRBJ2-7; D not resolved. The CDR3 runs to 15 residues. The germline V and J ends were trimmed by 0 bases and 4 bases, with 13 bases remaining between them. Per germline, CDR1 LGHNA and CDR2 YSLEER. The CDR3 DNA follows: TGCGCCAGCAGCCAAGATCGGGCTAGTGGATACGAGCAGTACTTC. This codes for CASSQDRASGYEQYF.

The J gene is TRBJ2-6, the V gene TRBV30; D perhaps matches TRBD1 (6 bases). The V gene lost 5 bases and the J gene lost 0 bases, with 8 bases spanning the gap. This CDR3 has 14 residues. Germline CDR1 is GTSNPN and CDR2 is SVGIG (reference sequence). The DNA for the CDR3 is TGTGCCTGGGAAGGGGGCTCTGGGGCCAACGTCCTGACTTTC. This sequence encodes CAWEGGSGANVLTF.